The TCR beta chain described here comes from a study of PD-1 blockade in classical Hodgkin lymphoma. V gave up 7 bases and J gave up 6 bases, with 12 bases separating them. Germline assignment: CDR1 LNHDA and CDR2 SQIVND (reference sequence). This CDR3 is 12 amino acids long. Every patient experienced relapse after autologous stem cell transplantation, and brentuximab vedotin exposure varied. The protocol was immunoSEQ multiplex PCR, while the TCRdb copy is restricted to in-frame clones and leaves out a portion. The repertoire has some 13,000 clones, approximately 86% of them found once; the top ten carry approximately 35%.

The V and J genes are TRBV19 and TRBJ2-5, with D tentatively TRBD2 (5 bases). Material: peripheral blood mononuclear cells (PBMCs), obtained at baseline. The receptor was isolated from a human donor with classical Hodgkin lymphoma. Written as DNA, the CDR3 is TGTGCCAGTAAGGGCCCCGGGAAGACCCAGTACTTC. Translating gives CASKGPGKTQYF.